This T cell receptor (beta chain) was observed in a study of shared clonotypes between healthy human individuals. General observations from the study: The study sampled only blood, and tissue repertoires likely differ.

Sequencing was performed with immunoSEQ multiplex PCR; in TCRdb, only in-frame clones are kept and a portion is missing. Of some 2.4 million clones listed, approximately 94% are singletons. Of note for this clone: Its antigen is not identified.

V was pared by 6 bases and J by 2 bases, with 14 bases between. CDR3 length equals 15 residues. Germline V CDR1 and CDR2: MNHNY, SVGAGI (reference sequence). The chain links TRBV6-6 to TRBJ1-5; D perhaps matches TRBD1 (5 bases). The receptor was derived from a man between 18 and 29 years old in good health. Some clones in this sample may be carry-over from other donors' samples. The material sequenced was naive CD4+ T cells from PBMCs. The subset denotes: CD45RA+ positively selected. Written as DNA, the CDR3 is TGTGCCAGCAGGAGACCGGGGGAGGGCAATCAGCCCCAGCATTTT. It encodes CASRRPGEGNQPQHF.